This entry describes one TCR beta chain. The data derive from a study of T cells in localized non-small cell lung cancer. CDR1 and CDR2 (germline): SGHRS, YFSETQ. The CDR3 consists of 15 residues. The ends were cut back, 4 bases at V and 2 bases at J, with 15 bases in the middle. Assay: immunoSEQ multiplex PCR; the TCRdb copy retains only in-frame clones and omits some. The profile shows 1,200 to 1,500 clones, under 40% of them singletons. This TCR was sampled from a woman between 35 and 75 years old with stage I lung adenocarcinoma. The chain uses TRBV5-1 and TRBJ1-2; a weak D match, TRBD1 (6 bases). The sample here was normal lung tissue next to the tumor, taken before any cancer treatment. The CDR3 here is CASSPSFGQNYGYTF. CDR3 coding DNA: TGCGCCAGCAGCCCGAGCTTCGGACAGAACTATGGCTACACCTTC.